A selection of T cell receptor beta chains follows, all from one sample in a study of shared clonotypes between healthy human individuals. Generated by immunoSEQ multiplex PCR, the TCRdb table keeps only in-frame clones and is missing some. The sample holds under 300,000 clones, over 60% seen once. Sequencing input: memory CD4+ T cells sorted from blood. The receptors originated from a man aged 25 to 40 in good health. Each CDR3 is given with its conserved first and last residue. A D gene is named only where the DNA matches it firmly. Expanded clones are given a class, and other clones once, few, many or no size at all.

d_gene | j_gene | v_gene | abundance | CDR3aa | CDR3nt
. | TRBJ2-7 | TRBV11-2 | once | CASSLEPGSGGSSYEQYF | TGTGCCAGCAGCTTGGAGCCTGGAAGCGGAGGGAGCTCCTACGAGCAGTACTTC
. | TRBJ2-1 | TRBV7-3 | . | CASSLRDSNEQFF | TGTGCCAGCAGCTTAAGGGACTCCAATGAGCAGTTCTTC
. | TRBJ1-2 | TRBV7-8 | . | CASREAGPGYGYTF | TGTGCCAGCAGGGAAGCAGGGCCGGGGTATGGCTACACCTTC
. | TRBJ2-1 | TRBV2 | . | CATTDSTSYNEQFF | TGTGCCACCACAGACTCGACCTCCTACAATGAGCAGTTCTTC
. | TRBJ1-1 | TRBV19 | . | CASSPHRELTEAFF | TGTGCCAGTAGTCCGCACAGGGAATTAACTGAAGCTTTCTTT
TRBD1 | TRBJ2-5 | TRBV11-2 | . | CASSSPGQSLPRDF | TGTGCCAGCAGCTCTCCGGGACAGTCCCTTCCTCGCGACTTC
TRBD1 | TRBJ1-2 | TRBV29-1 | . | CSVAQGARGYTF | TGCAGCGTAGCACAGGGGGCGAGGGGCTACACCTTC
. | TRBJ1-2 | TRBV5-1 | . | CASSFGGNYGYTF | TGCGCCAGCAGCTTCGGGGGAAACTATGGCTACACCTTC
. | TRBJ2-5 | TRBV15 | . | CATSRDVKETQYF | TGTGCCACCAGCAGAGATGTGAAAGAGACCCAGTACTTC
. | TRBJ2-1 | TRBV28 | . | CASAQFLSNEQFF | TGTGCCAGCGCCCAGTTTCTTTCCAATGAGCAGTTCTTC
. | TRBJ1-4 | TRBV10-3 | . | CAISETGINEKLFF | TGTGCCATCAGTGAGACAGGGATTAATGAAAAACTGTTTTTT
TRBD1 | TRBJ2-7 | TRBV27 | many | CASSLGQGGPGEQYF | TGTGCCAGCAGTTTAGGACAGGGAGGACCGGGGGAGCAGTACTTC
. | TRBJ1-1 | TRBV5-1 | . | CASSLAHIWKQGNTEAFF | TGCGCCAGCAGCTTGGCCCACATATGGAAGCAAGGAAACACTGAAGCTTTCTTT
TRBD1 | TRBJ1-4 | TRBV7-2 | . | CASSSTNRGVLFF | TGTGCCAGCAGCTCCACTAACAGGGGTGTGCTGTTTTTT
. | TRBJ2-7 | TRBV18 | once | CASSPQRDEQYF | TGTGCCAGCTCACCACAACGAGACGAGCAGTACTTC
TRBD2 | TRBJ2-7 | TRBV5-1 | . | CASSKGLAGGSDEQYF | TGCGCCAGCAGCAAGGGACTAGCGGGAGGGTCGGACGAGCAGTACTTC
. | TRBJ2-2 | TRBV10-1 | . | CASSDVGQNTGELFF | TGCGCCAGCAGTGATGTGGGCCAAAACACCGGGGAGCTGTTTTTT
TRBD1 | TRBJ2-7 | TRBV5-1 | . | CASGTGSSYEQYF | TGCGCCAGCGGGACAGGGAGCTCCTACGAGCAGTACTTC
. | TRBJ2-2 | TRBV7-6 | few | CASSLAGNTGELFF | TGTGCCAGCAGCTTAGCCGGAAACACCGGGGAGCTGTTTTTT
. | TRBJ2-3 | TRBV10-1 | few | CASSPDGDTDTQYF | TGCGCCAGCAGCCCAGACGGGGACACAGATACGCAGTATTTT
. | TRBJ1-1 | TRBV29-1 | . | CSVVEGVNTEAFF | TGCAGCGTTGTGGAGGGGGTGAACACTGAAGCTTTCTTT
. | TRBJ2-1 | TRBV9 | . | CASSPRGEPSYNEQFF | TGTGCCAGCAGCCCCCGAGGGGAACCCTCCTACAATGAGCAGTTCTTC
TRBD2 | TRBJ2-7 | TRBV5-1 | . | CASGREVSYEQYF | TGCGCCAGCGGGCGGGAGGTGTCCTACGAGCAGTACTTC
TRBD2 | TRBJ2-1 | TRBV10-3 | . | CAIRSLDGRTEQFF | TGTGCCATCAGGAGTTTAGACGGGAGGACCGAGCAGTTCTTC
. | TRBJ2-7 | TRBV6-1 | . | CASSYGGYQYF | TGTGCCAGCAGTTACGGTGGGTATCAGTACTTC
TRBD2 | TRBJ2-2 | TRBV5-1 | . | CASSLGLAGATGELFF | TGCGCCAGCAGCCTCGGACTAGCGGGAGCCACCGGGGAGCTGTTTTTT
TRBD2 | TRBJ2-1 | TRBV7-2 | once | CASSFSGRPWGQFF | TGTGCCAGCAGCTTTAGCGGGAGGCCGTGGGGGCAGTTCTTC
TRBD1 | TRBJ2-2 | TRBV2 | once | CASSAPTGLGLGELFF | TGTGCCAGCAGTGCCCCGACAGGGTTGGGTCTGGGGGAGCTGTTTTTT
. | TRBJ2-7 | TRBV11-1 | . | CASSSRIGEQYF | TGTGCCAGCAGCTCGCGAATCGGAGAGCAGTACTTC
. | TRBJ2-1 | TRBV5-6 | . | CASSLPSYAREQFF | TGTGCCAGCAGCTTGCCGTCATATGCTCGCGAGCAGTTCTTC
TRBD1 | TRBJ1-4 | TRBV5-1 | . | CASSLVGGQTMEKLFF | TGCGCCAGCAGCCTCGTCGGGGGACAGACGATGGAAAAACTGTTTTTT
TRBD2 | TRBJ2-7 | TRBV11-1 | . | CASSLRTGTSGAEQYF | TGTGCCAGCAGCTTAAGGACCGGGACTAGCGGTGCCGAGCAGTACTTC